The 7 T cell receptor beta chains listed next were all sequenced from one sample in a study of Graves' ophthalmopathy and Graves' hyperthyroidism. The study amplified TCR beta CDR3 regions using RNA transcripts. The authors performed first-round RT-PCR with HTBI primers and then a second-round multiplex PCR. In TCRdb, the multiplex PCR reads were re-called with MiXCR into one record per CDR3 protein. The data hold 900,000 to 1,200,000 distinct CDR3 sequences, with roughly two fifths observed a single time. The specimen sequenced was peripheral blood or thyroid tissue (not recorded which). All receptors derive from an adult man with Graves' hyperthyroidism.

The sample holds a few counts of this clonotype. A much larger clone is a single base away; this may be a read error. The chain uses TRBV2 and TRBJ1-2, with TRBD1 as a possible D gene (5 bases). V dropped 7 bases and J dropped 2 bases, with 14 bases sitting between them. Germline V gene sequence: CDR1 SNHLY, CDR2 FYNNEI. CDR3 length equals 14 residues. CDR3 DNA: TGTGCCAGCACGGGATCCGGGGCCAACTATGGCTACACCTTC. As protein: CASTGSGANYGYTF.

This clonotype was detected ten times or more. DNA of the CDR3: TGCGCCAGCAGCTTGTTAGCCGGTTCGAACACTGAAGCTTTCTTT. Amino acid sequence: CASSLLAGSNTEAFF. This chain joins TRBV5-1 and TRBJ1-1; D uncertain. V lost 1 base, J lost 1 base, and 11 bases lay in between. Germline V CDR1 and CDR2: SGHRS, YFSETQ. The CDR3 is made up of 15 amino acids.

The V call is TRBV7-9, the J call TRBJ1-2; 10 bases agree with TRBD1. The CDR3 runs to 15 residues. The V gene's germline CDR1 is SEHNR and CDR2 FQNEAQ (reference sequence). The J segment lost 7 bases and the V segment lost 5 bases, leaving 10 bases of the junction unmatched. The CDR3 sequence: CASSPRGQGVSGYTF. CDR3 sequence (DNA): TGTGCCAGCAGCCCCCGTGGACAGGGGGTCTCTGGCTACACCTTC. Looking up the rest from reference TRBV7-9 and TRBJ1-2 gives the full variable domain: DTGVSQNPRHKITKRGQNVTFRCDPISEHNRLYWYRQTLGQGPEFLTYFQNEAQLEKSRLLSDRFSAERPKGSFSTLEIQRTEQGDSAMYLCASSPRGQGVSGYTFGSGTRLTVV.

Only a few counts were recorded for this clonotype. The rearrangement links TRBV20-1 to TRBJ2-7; 9 bases are shared with TRBD2. This CDR3 spans 16 amino acids. Per germline, CDR1 DFQATT and CDR2 SNEGSKA (reference sequence). The V and J ends lost 2 bases and 6 bases, in that order; junction bases with no gene match: 14. The DNA for the CDR3 is TGCAGTGCTAGAAATCTAGCGGGACAAAAAGCCGGCGAGCAGTACTTC. Its protein product is CSARNLAGQKAGEQYF.

Ten or more counts support this clonotype. The rearrangement links TRBV19 to TRBJ1-5; maybe TRBD1 (5 bases). In germline, CDR1 is LNHDA, CDR2 SQIVND (reference sequence). The CDR3 spans 14 residues. Trimming pared 7 bases from V and 2 bases from J, leaving 12 bases between. Here the CDR3 reads CASTGMGGNQPQHF. Here the CDR3 DNA reads TGTGCCAGTACGGGGATGGGGGGCAATCAGCCCCAGCATTTT. The whole variable domain, remainder taken from reference TRBV19 and TRBJ1-5, is DGGITQSPKYLFRKEGQNVTLSCEQNLNHDAMYWYRQDPGQGLRLIYYSQIVNDFQKGDIAEGYSVSREKKESFPLTVTSAQKNPTAFYLCASTGMGGNQPQHFGDGTRLSIL.

This clonotype was counted only a few times. V gene TRBV12-3 or TRBV12-4 combines with J gene TRBJ2-7, with 10 bases matching TRBD2. The CDR3 consists of 15 residues. V shed 6 bases and J 2 bases; nucleotides not matched to a gene: 7. CDR3 region: CASRPSTSGAYEQYF. CDR3 in DNA: TGTGCCAGCAGACCATCCACTAGCGGGGCCTACGAGCAGTACTTC.

This clonotype was detected once. This rearrangement joins TRBV29-1 to TRBJ1-2; D perhaps matches TRBD1 (5 bases). Germline CDR1 reads SQVTM; CDR2 reads ANQGSEA. The V end was cut by 4 bases, the J end by 0 bases, with 9 bases between. The CDR3 sequence is 13 residues long. The CDR3 loop reads CSVVLGANYGYTF. The CDR3 DNA is TGCAGCGTTGTGCTAGGGGCTAACTATGGCTACACCTTC.